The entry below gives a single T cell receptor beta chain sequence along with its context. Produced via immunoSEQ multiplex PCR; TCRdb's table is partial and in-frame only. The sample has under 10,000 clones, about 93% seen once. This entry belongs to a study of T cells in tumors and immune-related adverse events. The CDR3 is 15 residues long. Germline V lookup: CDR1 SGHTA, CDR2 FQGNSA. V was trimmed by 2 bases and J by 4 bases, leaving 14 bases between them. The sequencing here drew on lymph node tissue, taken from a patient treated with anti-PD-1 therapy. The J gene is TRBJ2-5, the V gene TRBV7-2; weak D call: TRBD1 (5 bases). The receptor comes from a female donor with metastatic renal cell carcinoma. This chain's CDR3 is CASSLPLGPSETQYF. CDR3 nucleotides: TGTGCCAGCAGCTTACCACTGGGGCCGTCAGAGACCCAGTACTTC.